Below are 2 T cell receptor beta chains sequenced from a single sample in a study of cytomegalovirus exposure and HLA in healthy donors. PCR employed 60 Vbeta and 13 Jbeta primers. Generated by immunoSEQ multiplex PCR, the TCRdb table keeps only in-frame clones and is missing some. The sample carries about 160,000 clones, around four fifths recorded once. Sequenced input: PBMCs. The receptors derive from a girl aged 2 to 9 in good health and CMV-seropositive.

The chain carries TRBV5-6 and TRBJ2-5, with a possible D match to TRBD2 (6 bases). CDR3 length: 14 amino acids. V dropped 4 bases and J dropped 4 bases, with 14 bases sitting between them. Germline-derived CDR1 and CDR2 are SGHDT and YYEEEE. The chain's CDR3 is CASSPAGGGETQYF. CDR3 nucleotides: TGTGCCAGCAGCCCCGCCGGGGGAGGAGAGACCCAGTACTTC.

This clone was observed a few times. J is TRBJ2-5 and V is TRBV28; 12 nucleotides line up with TRBD2. The CDR3 consists of 16 residues. The ends lost 3 bases at V and 10 bases at J; junction bases unmatched: 12. The germline gives CDR1 MDHEN, CDR2 SYDVKM. CDR3 loop: CASSFRLAGEKPRQYF. The CDR3 DNA reads as TGTGCCAGCAGTTTTAGACTAGCGGGAGAAAAACCCCGCCAGTACTTC.